This T cell receptor beta chain was identified in a study of beta chain features in type 1 diabetes. Study-wide findings and caveats: There was a moderate but significant shortening of TCRB CDR3s in all four CD4+ subsets of Type 1 diabetes patients.

Concerning this clone itself: The antigen is unknown.

The CDR3 covers 21 residues. V lost 4 bases, J lost 4 bases, and 35 bases lay in between. What was sequenced were expressed TCRB transcripts, since all of the isolated RNA had been reverse transcribed. Assay: immunoSEQ multiplex PCR; the TCRdb copy retains only in-frame clones and omits some. The sample carries around 650,000 clones, 12% recorded once. The sequence derives from a man aged 25-45 years with type 1 diabetes. V is TRBV23-1 and J is TRBJ2-7; D ambiguous. TRBV23-1 is treated as an ORF (open reading frame) with a function not yet certain. Material: naive CD4+ T cells from blood. Here the CDR3 DNA reads TGCGCCAGCAGTCTCCCCCGCCAGCAGTCAATCGCATTCAGGTACCCGTACGAGCAGTACTTC. Translating gives CASSLPRQQSIAFRYPYEQYF.